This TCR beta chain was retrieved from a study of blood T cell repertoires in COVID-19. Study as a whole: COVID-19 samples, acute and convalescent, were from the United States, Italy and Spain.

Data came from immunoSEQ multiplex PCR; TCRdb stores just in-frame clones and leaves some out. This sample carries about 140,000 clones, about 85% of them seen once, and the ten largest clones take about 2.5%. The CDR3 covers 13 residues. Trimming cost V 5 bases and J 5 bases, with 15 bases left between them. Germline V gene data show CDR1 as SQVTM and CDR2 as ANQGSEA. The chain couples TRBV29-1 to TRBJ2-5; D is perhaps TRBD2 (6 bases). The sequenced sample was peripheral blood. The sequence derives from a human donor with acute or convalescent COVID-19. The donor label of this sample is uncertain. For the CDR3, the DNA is TGCAGCGTTCTCGAAGGAGGGATGGAGACCCAGTACTTC. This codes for CSVLEGGMETQYF.